Following are 15 T cell receptor beta chains from one sample sequenced in a study of blood T cell repertoires in COVID-19. TCRdb's table, derived via immunoSEQ multiplex PCR, lists solely in-frame clones and lacks some. The sample carries roughly 48,000 clones, 85% to 90% recorded once. Input material: peripheral blood. These receptors were collected from a human donor in a cohort sampled during active COVID-19.

The V gene is TRBV12-3 or TRBV12-4, the J gene TRBJ1-6, with 7 bases fitting TRBD1. Losses at the gene ends were 5 bases for V and 9 bases for J; bases not matched to a gene: 4. The CDR3 length is 13 residues. This CDR3 is CASSRDSPSPLHF. Here the CDR3 DNA reads TGTGCCAGCAGTCGGGACAGCCCTTCACCCCTCCACTTT.

The chain recombines TRBV6-6 with TRBJ1-2, with 7 bases matching TRBD1. J was trimmed by 2 bases and V by 6 bases; bases with no gene match: 3. Germline CDR1 reads MNHNY; CDR2 reads SVGAGI (reference sequence). CDR3 length: 13 amino acids. The CDR3 DNA reads TGTGCCAGCAGGGCGGGACAGAACTATGGCTACACCTTC. It codes for CASRAGQNYGYTF.

Turning to this clone: This specimen includes other DNA sequences encoding the same CDR3. The chain joins TRBV3-1 (or the pseudogene TRBV3-2) to TRBJ1-3, with D possibly TRBD1 on 6 matching bases. Trimming shortened V by 1 base and J by 1 base, and 14 bases separated the two germline ends. This CDR3 is built from 17 residues. CDR1 is LGHDT, CDR2 YNNKEL, per germline (reference sequence). The CDR3 region is CASSQARAGVSGNTIYF. The CDR3 nucleotides are TGTGCCAGCAGCCAAGCGAGAGCAGGGGTTTCTGGAAACACCATATATTTT.

The V call is TRBV11-2, the J call TRBJ2-1, with 7 bases fitting TRBD2. The CDR3 sequence is 14 residues long. The junction had 6 bases not matched to a gene; V was cut back by 8 bases and J by 2 bases. In germline, CDR1 is SGHAT, CDR2 FQNNGV. The CDR3 here is CASDRGDPYNEQFF. The CDR3 nucleotides read TGTGCCAGCGACCGGGGGGACCCCTACAATGAGCAGTTCTTC. Full variable domain (rest looked up from reference TRBV11-2 and TRBJ2-1): EAGVAQSPRYKIIEKRQSVAFWCNPISGHATLYWYQQILGQGPKLLIQFQNNGVVDDSQLPKDRFSAERLKGVDSTLKIQPAKLEDSAVYLCASDRGDPYNEQFFGPGTRLTVL.

The gene calls are TRBV18 and TRBJ2-7, with TRBD1 matching 8 bases. J gave up 2 bases and V 6 bases, and 6 bases lay outside the gene matches. This CDR3 comprises 14 residues. In germline, CDR1 is KGHSH, CDR2 LQKENI. CDR3 residues: CASSRGQETYEQYF. For the CDR3, the DNA is TGTGCCAGCTCCCGGGGACAGGAGACCTACGAGCAGTACTTC.

The chain couples TRBV14 to TRBJ2-7; a possible D gene is TRBD1 (5 bases). CDR1 is SGHDN and CDR2 is FVKESK in the germline V gene. The V and J ends lost 0 bases and 3 bases respectively, with 9 bases between them. This CDR3 has 14 amino acids. DNA of the CDR3: TGTGCCAGCAGCCAAGAGAGGCAGGGCTACGAGCAGTACTTC. Translated, it gives CASSQERQGYEQYF.

The genes are TRBV3-1 (or the pseudogene TRBV3-2) and TRBJ2-5, with 9 bases identical to TRBD2. The germline V gene encodes CDR1 LGHDT and CDR2 YNNKEL (reference sequence). The CDR3 extends over 15 amino acids. Trimming at V came to 4 bases and at J to 5 bases, leaving 8 bases not matched to a gene. CDR3 protein: CASSPGGTSRETQYF. CDR3 bases: TGTGCCAGCAGCCCGGGGGGGACTAGCAGGGAGACCCAGTACTTC.

The CDR3 loop reads CASSAVWDRGNSPLHF. The CDR3 coding sequence is TGTGCCAGCAGCGCGGTGTGGGACAGGGGGAATTCACCCCTCCACTTT. The chain has TRBV5-5 and TRBJ1-6; 11 bases are shared with TRBD1. V dropped 4 bases and J dropped 7; count of bases not matched to a gene: 7. Germline CDR1 reads SGHKS; CDR2 reads YYEKEE (reference sequence). CDR3 length: 16 residues.

The count of this clone is one. The chain joins TRBV19 to TRBJ2-1; the D gene is possibly TRBD2 (5 bases). CDR3 length equals 15 residues. Germline values: CDR1 LNHDA, CDR2 SQIVND (reference sequence). Between the trimmed V and J ends, which lost 3 bases and 4 bases, there was a span of 13 bases. The CDR3 spells CASSIRGGAYNEQFF. The DNA for the CDR3 is TGTGCCAGTAGTATTCGAGGAGGCGCATACAATGAGCAGTTCTTC.

V usage is TRBV18 and J usage is TRBJ2-5; D gene ambiguous. Germline V gene sequence: CDR1 KGHSH, CDR2 LQKENI. Between the trimmed V and J ends, which lost 2 bases and 1 base, there was a span of 5 bases. This CDR3 is built from 13 residues. The CDR3 DNA reads TGTGCCAGCTCACCAACCAGCCAAGAGACCCAGTACTTC. Protein product: CASSPTSQETQYF.

This chain connects TRBV19 to TRBJ2-6; a weak D match, TRBD2 (6 bases). The CDR3 covers 15 residues. V was cut by 3 bases and J by 5 bases, with 11 bases left in between. Germline V gives CDR1 LNHDA, CDR2 SQIVND (reference sequence). The CDR3 nucleotides are TGTGCCAGTAGTATTCAGGGACTTAGGGCCAACGTCCTGACTTTC. This encodes CASSIQGLRANVLTF.

V usage is TRBV11-3 and J usage is TRBJ2-7, with 7 bases matching TRBD1. V lost 5 bases to trimming and J lost 2 bases; unmatched junction nucleotides: 9. Per the germline V gene, CDR1 is SGHNT and CDR2 is YENEEA. CDR3 length: 15 amino acids. The CDR3, as DNA: TGTGCCAGCAGCGAAAGGACAGGAAGAGCCTACGAGCAGTACTTC. Translation gives CASSERTGRAYEQYF.

The chain carries TRBV5-1 and TRBJ2-1, with D possibly matching TRBD2 (5 bases). V shed 4 bases and J shed 2 bases, with 13 bases lying between them. Germline CDR1 SGHRS, CDR2 YFSETQ. This CDR3 has 15 residues. DNA of the CDR3: TGCGCCAGCAGCCCAGCGGAGAACCCCTACAATGAGCAGTTCTTC. It is translated as CASSPAENPYNEQFF.

V gene TRBV12-3 or TRBV12-4 combines with J gene TRBJ1-2, with D perhaps matching TRBD1 (5 bases). The V gene lost 7 bases and the J gene lost 4 bases, with 13 bases spanning the gap. The CDR3 covers 13 residues. CDR3 DNA: TGTGCCAGCACCGTCGGGACTGGCTATGGCTACACCTTC. This encodes CASTVGTGYGYTF.

V and J are TRBV20-1 and TRBJ1-5; D remains unclear. The CDR3 consists of 12 residues. Germline V gene data show CDR1 as DFQATT and CDR2 as SNEGSKA (reference sequence). The germline V and J ends were trimmed by 3 bases and 8 bases, with 11 bases remaining between them. The CDR3 sequence: CSASLPPEPQHF. CDR3 coding DNA: TGCAGTGCTAGTCTTCCGCCAGAGCCCCAGCATTTT.